Below are 7 T cell receptor beta chains sequenced from a single sample in a study of blood T cell repertoires in COVID-19. Sequencing used immunoSEQ multiplex PCR; TCRdb keeps in-frame clones, though not all of them. The sample has tens of thousands of clones, approximately 80% seen once. The sequenced sample consisted of peripheral blood. These TCRs come from a man between 65 and 85 years old with active or convalescent COVID-19.

The rearrangement joins TRBV4-2 to TRBJ1-4; maybe TRBD1 (5 bases). The V gene lost 0 bases and the J gene lost 6 bases, with 14 bases spanning the gap. The CDR3 consists of 16 residues. Germline CDR1 reads LGHNA; CDR2 reads YNFKEQ. This CDR3 is CASSQDPQRGDEKLFF. In DNA, the CDR3 is TGTGCCAGCAGCCAAGATCCACAGCGGGGGGATGAAAAACTGTTTTTT.

This sequence joins TRBV28 and TRBJ2-3; 8 nucleotides match TRBD1. The trim removed 11 bases at V and 6 bases at J, leaving 13 bases unmatched. This CDR3 has 14 residues. Germline values: CDR1 MDHEN, CDR2 SYDVKM. CDR3 in amino acids: CAGRNGQGPDTQYF. Here the CDR3 DNA reads TGTGCCGGACGTAACGGACAGGGACCCGATACGCAGTATTTT.

The chain is built from TRBV28 and TRBJ1-2, with D uncertain. Germline CDR1 reads MDHEN; CDR2 reads SYDVKM. The CDR3 runs 13 residues. Trimming removed 3 bases from V and 10 bases from J, with 15 bases in between. The CDR3 region is CASSLNAGSVYTF. Here the CDR3 DNA reads TGTGCCAGCAGTTTGAATGCAGGTTCAGTCTACACCTTC.

The V and J genes are TRBV21-1 and TRBJ2-1; no check of the table's D call, TRBD1, against the DNA was made. TRBV21-1 is tagged as a pseudogene. There are 15 residues in the CDR3. The CDR3 nucleotides are TGTGCCAGCAGGTCCCGGGACAGTTCCTACAATGAGCAGTTCTTC. It translates to CASRSRDSSYNEQFF.

The rearrangement uses TRBV24-1 and TRBJ2-5; 8 nucleotides agree with TRBD2. The CDR3 totals 15 residues. V gave up 2 bases and J gave up 2 bases; unmatched junction bases: 3. Germline values: CDR1 KGHDR, CDR2 SFDVKD. The CDR3 bases are TGTGCCACCAGTGATTCGGCGGGAGGTCAAGAGACCCAGTACTTC. Its protein product is CATSDSAGGQETQYF.

The genes are TRBV27 and TRBJ2-6; 7 bases align to TRBD2. Trimming took 3 bases from V and 0 from J; bases not matched to a gene: 2. This CDR3 region has 16 residues. Germline CDR1 and CDR2: MNHEY and SMNVEV (reference sequence). In DNA, the CDR3 is TGTGCCAGCAGTTTTGGGGGGGTCTCTGGGGCCAACGTCCTGACTTTC. Translating gives CASSFGGVSGANVLTF.

The rearrangement joins TRBV3-1 (or the pseudogene TRBV3-2) to TRBJ2-3; the D gene is possibly TRBD1 (5 bases). Germline CDR1 LGHDT, CDR2 YNNKEL (reference sequence). Trimming left V 3 bases short and J 4 bases short, with 17 bases between. This CDR3 region has 16 residues. The CDR3 coding sequence is TGTGCCAGCAGCCATTCAAGTTTGGGGCTCGCAGATACGCAGTATTTT. It translates to CASSHSSLGLADTQYF.